The 22 T cell receptor beta chains below were found in one sample sequenced in a study of blood T cells in healthy people across ages. For the second PCR, which ran for about 6 to 11 cycles, a sample-barcoded 5' primer and a J-beta primer mix were used. TCRdb used MiXCR to reprocess the 5' RACE reads, holding one entry per CDR3 protein. The data hold approximately 1,700,000 distinct CDR3 sequences, with about 39% observed a single time. Sequenced material: blood. The receptors were sampled from a human donor in good health.

V usage is TRBV9 and J usage is TRBJ2-5, with D possibly being TRBD2 (7 bases). The tail of the sequence fits TRBJ2-7 better, so the J call may be wrong. The CDR3 runs 15 residues. Germline V gene sequence: CDR1 SGDLS, CDR2 YYNGEE. CDR3: CASSAGGRGVLEQYF. For the CDR3, the DNA is TGTGCCAGCAGCGCGGGGGGAAGGGGGGTCCTCGAGCAGTACTTC.

The chain has TRBV5-1 and TRBJ2-1, with D uncertain. V gave up 1 base and J gave up 5 bases, with 10 bases separating them. Germline V lookup: CDR1 SGHRS, CDR2 YFSETQ. This CDR3 is built from 14 residues. The CDR3 here is CASSLLGRDNEQFF. For the CDR3, the DNA is TGCGCCAGCAGCTTGCTTGGACGGGACAATGAGCAGTTCTTC.

Only a few counts were recorded for this clonotype. V and J are TRBV7-9 and TRBJ2-6; the match to TRBD1 covers 7 bases. The V segment lost 5 bases and the J segment 0 bases; nucleotides outside the gene matches: 16. The CDR3 contains 20 residues. Germline loops: CDR1 SEHNR, CDR2 FQNEAQ (reference sequence). The CDR3 sequence is CASSPVGWDSEHSGANVLTF. The CDR3 DNA is TGTGCCAGCAGCCCGGTGGGTTGGGACAGCGAACACTCTGGGGCCAACGTCCTGACTTTC.

The chain has TRBV20-1 and TRBJ1-6, with 8 bases identical to TRBD1. Looked up from germline, CDR1 is DFQATT and CDR2 is SNEGSKA (reference sequence). The CDR3 sequence is 14 residues long. V lost 0 bases and J lost 8; bases outside the gene matches: 3. The CDR3 bases are TGCAGTGCTAGAGACCAGGGGGCTTATTCACCCCTCCACTTT. Amino acid sequence: CSARDQGAYSPLHF.

This clonotype was seen many times. The rearrangement joins TRBV10-3 to TRBJ2-4, with 9 bases identical to TRBD1. Germline loops: CDR1 ENHRY, CDR2 SYGVKD. The CDR3 totals 17 residues. V was pared by 3 bases and J by 10 bases, with 16 bases of the junction left unmatched. The CDR3: CAISDPLTGTGRGIQYF. The CDR3 coding sequence is TGTGCCATCAGTGACCCCTTAACCGGGACAGGGCGAGGGATTCAGTACTTC.

J is TRBJ1-1 and V is TRBV2; no clear D gene. CDR1 and CDR2 (germline): SNHLY, FYNNEI. The CDR3 is made up of 13 amino acids. V was shortened by 2 bases and J by 3 bases, with 7 bases between the two germline ends. The CDR3 coding sequence is TGTGCCAGCAGTGAACAGTGGGACACTGAAGCTTTCTTT. It specifies CASSEQWDTEAFF.

The chain uses TRBV7-2 and TRBJ2-1, with D perhaps TRBD1 (6 bases). The CDR3 contains 11 residues. V was clipped by 6 bases and J by 12 bases, with 12 bases between them. CDR1 and CDR2 (germline): SGHTA, FQGNSA. In DNA form, the CDR3 reads TGTGCCAGCAGTGTTGGCAGGGGGCAGTTCTTC. This translates into CASSVGRGQFF. The full variable domain, rest sourced from reference TRBV7-2 and TRBJ2-1, is GAGVSQSPSNKVTEKGKDVELRCDPISGHTALYWYRQSLGQGLEFLIYFQGNSAPDKSGLPSDRFSAERTGGSVSTLTIQRTQQEDSAVYLCASSVGRGQFFGPGTRLTVL.

About this clonotype: A much larger clone sits a single nucleotide away, making a read error possible. This rearrangement joins TRBV29-1 to TRBJ2-4; D perhaps matches TRBD2 (5 bases). This CDR3 has 13 amino acids. V gave up 6 bases and J gave up 13 bases, with 22 bases separating them. Germline assignment: CDR1 SQVTM and CDR2 ANQGSEA. The CDR3, as DNA: TGCAGCGTGGAGGTGACGGGATACAATGAGCAGTACTTC. Its translation is CSVEVTGYNEQYF.

The chain carries TRBV12-3 or TRBV12-4 and TRBJ1-2; TRBD1 might be the D (6 bases). There are 14 residues in the CDR3. Deletions cut 6 bases from V and 2 bases from J, with 13 bases between. CDR3 protein: CASSTPGANYGYTF. The CDR3 DNA sequence: TGTGCCAGCAGCACACCGGGGGCAAACTATGGCTACACCTTC.

A few counts support this clonotype. The J gene is TRBJ2-3, the V gene TRBV4-2, with TRBD1 matching 8 bases. The trim removed 4 bases at V and 0 bases at J, leaving 6 bases unmatched. Germline V gene lookup returns CDR1 LGHNA and CDR2 YNFKEQ. The CDR3 contains 16 residues. CDR3 in amino acids: CASSLQDRDSTDTQYF. The CDR3 DNA is TGTGCCAGCAGCCTTCAGGACAGGGATAGCACAGATACGCAGTATTTT.

This clonotype came up a few times. The chain recombines TRBV7-9 with TRBJ2-1; D not certain. Per the germline V gene, CDR1 is SEHNR and CDR2 is FQNEAQ (reference sequence). Deletions cut 5 bases from V and 1 base from J, with 12 bases between. There are 15 residues in the CDR3. This chain's CDR3 is CASSTTPSSYNEQFF. CDR3 DNA: TGTGCCAGCAGCACGACCCCCAGTTCCTACAATGAGCAGTTCTTC.

This chain joins TRBV12-3 or TRBV12-4 and TRBJ1-6, with TRBD1 matching 9 bases. V was pared by 3 bases and J by 7 bases, with 10 bases of the junction left unmatched. This CDR3 contains 17 residues. CDR3 bases: TGTGCCAGCAGTTTCGACCGCCCAGACAGGGGGAATTCACCCCTCCACTTT. Translating it yields CASSFDRPDRGNSPLHF.

The rearrangement joins TRBV20-1 to TRBJ1-2; D possibly corresponds to TRBD1 (5 bases). From germline, CDR1 is DFQATT and CDR2 SNEGSKA (reference sequence). This CDR3 is built from 14 residues. The ends were cut back, 0 bases at V and 5 bases at J, with 13 bases in the middle. The CDR3 nucleotides are TGCAGTGCTAGAGATTGGGGGGTTTCATATGGCTACACCTTC. The encoded protein is CSARDWGVSYGYTF.

V gene TRBV7-9 combines with J gene TRBJ2-1, with D unclear. V shed 5 bases and J shed 8 bases, with 10 bases lying between them. Germline V gene sequence: CDR1 SEHNR, CDR2 FQNEAQ (reference sequence). This CDR3 spans 12 amino acids. The CDR3 region has the DNA TGTGCCAGCAGCCCCACTAAGGATGAGCAGTTCTTC. Protein sequence: CASSPTKDEQFF.

This clonotype has just a few counts. The J gene is TRBJ2-4, the V gene TRBV5-1, with D maybe TRBD2 (7 bases). TRBJ2-7 matches the DNA end more closely, so the J call is doubtful. Per the germline V gene, CDR1 is SGHRS and CDR2 is YFSETQ. The CDR3 sequence is 14 residues long. The CDR3: CASSWGGAQNEQYF. DNA of the CDR3: TGCGCCAGCAGCTGGGGGGGGGCGCAGAACGAGCAGTACTTC.

This chain connects TRBV13 to TRBJ2-3; D is undetermined. The germline V and J ends were trimmed by 7 bases and 0 bases, with 17 bases remaining between them. The CDR3 is 16 amino acids. CDR1 is PRHDT, CDR2 FYEKMQ, per germline (reference sequence). The CDR3 reads CASTQGSSTSTDTQYF. CDR3 DNA sequence: TGTGCCAGCACCCAAGGGTCTTCCACTAGCACAGATACGCAGTATTTT.

This clonotype was observed a few times. V gene TRBV4-3 combines with J gene TRBJ2-3, with a possible D match to TRBD2 (5 bases). V was cut by 0 bases and J by 3 bases, with 10 bases left in between. Per the germline V gene, CDR1 is LGHNA and CDR2 is YSLEER. CDR3 length: 15 residues. The CDR3 is CASSQDLEGTDTQYF. The CDR3 nucleotides read TGCGCCAGCAGCCAAGATCTTGAGGGAACAGATACGCAGTATTTT.

The chain is built from TRBV28 and TRBJ2-7, with D perhaps assigned TRBD1 or TRBD2 (5 bases each). The V gene's germline CDR1 is MDHEN and CDR2 SYDVKM. The CDR3 length is 13 residues. The V end lost 8 bases, the J end lost 6 bases, and 17 bases lay between the germline ends. For the CDR3, the DNA is TGTGCCAGCGGGGGACCACCAGAACCCGAGCAGTACTTC. Translating it yields CASGGPPEPEQYF.

The chain employs TRBV7-2 and TRBJ2-2; 13 positions agree with TRBD2. Germline V lookup: CDR1 SGHTA, CDR2 FQGNSA. The ends lost 1 base at V and 4 bases at J; junction bases unmatched: 9. The length of the CDR3 is 19 residues. The CDR3 nucleotides read TGTGCCAGCAGCTTAGTAGGGACACTAGCGGGGGGGATCACCGGGGAGCTGTTTTTT. Protein product: CASSLVGTLAGGITGELFF.

Many counts were recorded for this clonotype. The rearrangement uses TRBV6-5 and TRBJ2-4, with D unclear. V was cut by 7 bases and J by 7 bases, with 14 bases left in between. Germline values: CDR1 MNHEY, CDR2 SVGAGI. This CDR3 region has 13 residues. This CDR3 reads CASTERFSNIQYF. The CDR3 nucleotides read TGTGCCAGCACCGAAAGGTTCTCCAACATTCAGTACTTC.

The genes are TRBV10-3 and TRBJ1-2, with TRBD1 as a possible D gene (6 bases). Germline-derived CDR1 and CDR2 are ENHRY and SYGVKD. The CDR3 runs to 14 residues. The V end was cut by 4 bases, the J end by 4 bases, with 13 bases between. The CDR3 spells CAISVQGGSYGYTF. Written as DNA, the CDR3 is TGTGCCATCAGTGTACAGGGAGGAAGCTATGGCTACACCTTC.

The V call is TRBV5-5, the J call TRBJ1-1; no clear D gene. V lost 0 bases and J lost 0, with 12 bases in between. There are 16 residues in the CDR3. CDR1 and CDR2 (germline): SGHKS, YYEKEE (reference sequence). The DNA of the CDR3 is TGTGCCAGCAGCTTGGCCGGCCCGCGGGTGAACACTGAAGCTTTCTTT. Its translation is CASSLAGPRVNTEAFF.